This is a list of T cell receptor beta chains from one sample in a study of control samples from healthy donors and cancer patients. Profiled with immunoSEQ multiplex PCR; TCRdb holds only in-frame clones, not every one. Altogether about 160,000 clones are present, about 95% being singletons, with the ten largest covering around 15%. Input material: PBMCs. The receptor set was obtained from a man in his 60s with colorectal cancer. Both conserved end residues are part of each CDR3. Each record gives: clone size, J gene, V gene, D gene, CDR3 length, CDR3 DNA, CDR3 protein. A D gene is named only where the DNA matches it firmly. Clone size, where shown, is once, few, many, or a class for clones that have expanded.

>NA|TRBJ2-6|TRBV27|NA|14
TGTGCCAGCAGTCTTTTGGGGGGGGCCAACGTCCTGACTTTC
CASSLLGGANVLTF
>NA|TRBJ2-2|TRBV6-1|NA|14
TGTGCCAGCAGTGAAGCCGGGGTCACCGGGGAGCTGTTTTTT
CASSEAGVTGELFF
>NA|TRBJ1-5|TRBV30|NA|12
TGTGCCTGGAATCTGAACAATCAGCCCCAGCATTTT
CAWNLNNQPQHF
>NA|TRBJ2-7|TRBV5-4|TRBD1|14
TGTGCCAGCAGCACCCCCGGCCAGGGGGTTGAGCAGTACTTC
CASSTPGQGVEQYF
>NA|TRBJ1-2|TRBV29-1|NA|13
TGCAGCGTTGGGGATGAAGCTAACTATGGCTACACCTTC
CSVGDEANYGYTF
>NA|TRBJ1-5|TRBV7-2|NA|14
TGTGCCAGCAGCCAATCGGACAGCAATCAGCCCCAGCATTTT
CASSQSDSNQPQHF
>NA|TRBJ2-6|TRBV4-2|NA|21
TGTGCCAGCAGCCCACGGCCCTGGTTTTCCTCCTCCCTCTCTGGGGCCAACGTCCTGACTTTC
CASSPRPWFSSSLSGANVLTF
>NA|TRBJ1-4|TRBV5-1|TRBD1|15
TGCGCCAGCAGCAATCAGGGGGCATCGGGTGAAAAACTGTTTTTT
CASSNQGASGEKLFF
>NA|TRBJ2-7|TRBV12-3/TRBV12-4|NA|12
TGTGCCAGCAGTTCTCGGGGGGCCGAGCAGTACTTC
CASSSRGAEQYF
>NA|TRBJ2-1|TRBV15|NA|14
TGTGCCACCAGCAGAGAAGGGAGAAACAATGAGCAGTTCTTC
CATSREGRNNEQFF
>NA|TRBJ2-2|TRBV6-5|NA|14
TGTGCCAGCAAACAAACATTCGGACCCGGGGAGCTGTTTTTT
CASKQTFGPGELFF
>once|TRBJ1-2|TRBV6-1|NA|12
TGTGCCAGCAGTGGACAGAGCTATGGCTACACCTTC
CASSGQSYGYTF